Below, one T cell receptor beta chain is given with its context. Its antigen is not known. One junction end disagrees with the germline gene, perhaps due to a read error. Germline values: CDR1 MGHRA, CDR2 YSYEKL. CDR3 length: 14 residues. These data come from a study of CD8+CD57+ T cells in acquired aplastic anemia. Study-level background: Mean yield of DNA from sorted CD4+ and CD8+ cells was about 3.2 ug. CD4+ cell libraries from healthy donors averaged approximately 9.8 million reads.

Regarding the study as a whole: Levels of CD8+ Simpson's diversity were not significantly distinct in patients versus controls.

Genomic DNA provided the template from which TCR beta VDJ and CDR3 profiles were obtained. TCRdb fed the reads into MiXCR, producing one record per CDR3 protein. The table has fewer than 100,000 distinct CDR3 sequences, about half seen once. The V call is TRBV4-1, the J call TRBJ1-1, with D maybe TRBD1 (5 bases). The sample taken for sequencing was sorted CD4+, CD8+, or CD8+CD57+ T cells (not recorded which) from PBMCs. This receptor was taken from a human donor in good health, serving as a control. CDR3 amino acids: CAGSASQGYTEAFF. The DNA for the CDR3 is TGCGCCGGCAGCGCCTCCCAGGGCTACACTGAAGCTTTCTTT.